Following are 30 T cell receptor beta chains from one sample sequenced in a study of OX40 agonist ivuxolimab in advanced cancers. Profiling relied on immunoSEQ multiplex PCR, and the TCRdb table lists in-frame clones only, not all of them. This table has 50,000 to 65,000 clones, around 85% appearing once. The material sequenced was CD4+ or CD8+ T cells sorted from blood, taken in a trial of the OX40 agonist ivuxolimab. The receptors originated from an adult with an advanced solid tumor such as melanoma, head and neck, liver or kidney cancer.

This clone was observed a single time. V and J are TRBV18 and TRBJ2-4, with D possibly being TRBD1 (6 bases). V was clipped by 1 base and J by 4 bases, with 8 bases between them. CDR1 is KGHSH, CDR2 LQKENI, per germline. The CDR3 is 14 residues long. The DNA for the CDR3 is TGTGCCAGCTCACCACAGGGGGTGAAAAACATTCAGTACTTC. This translates into CASSPQGVKNIQYF. Full variable domain (rest looked up from reference TRBV18 and TRBJ2-4): NAGVMQNPRHLVRRRGQEARLRCSPMKGHSHVYWYRQLPEEGLKFMVYLQKENIIDESGMPKERFSAEFPKEGPSILRIQQVVRGDSAAYFCASSPQGVKNIQYFGAGTRLSVL.

The chain has TRBV6-1 and TRBJ2-1; D is possibly TRBD1 or TRBD2 (6 bases each). The CDR3 totals 14 residues. CDR1 and CDR2 (germline): MNHNS, SASEGT. The V end lost 2 bases, the J end lost 8 bases, and 13 bases lay between the germline ends. The CDR3 reads CASSERGRKDEQFF. The CDR3 DNA follows: TGTGCCAGCAGTGAAAGGGGGAGGAAGGATGAGCAGTTCTTC.

V and J are TRBV4-2 and TRBJ2-5, with D tentatively TRBD2 (7 bases). The germline V gene has CDR1 LGHNA and CDR2 YNFKEQ. V lost 3 bases and J lost 2, with 19 bases in between. The CDR3 is 17 residues long. This CDR3 is CASSHGGLGGAQETQYF. As DNA, the CDR3 is TGTGCCAGCAGCCATGGTGGGTTGGGGGGGGCTCAAGAGACCCAGTACTTC.

The DNA for the CDR3 is TGTGCCAGCAGCCCCAACCAGGGAGCTAATGAAAAACTGTTTTTT. As protein: CASSPNQGANEKLFF. J is TRBJ1-4 and V is TRBV11-2; D is perhaps TRBD1 (5 bases). V lost 5 bases and J 3 bases, leaving 13 bases between the germline ends. The CDR3 is made up of 15 amino acids. CDR1 is SGHAT, CDR2 FQNNGV, per germline. Complete variable domain (other parts from reference TRBV11-2 and TRBJ1-4): EAGVAQSPRYKIIEKRQSVAFWCNPISGHATLYWYQQILGQGPKLLIQFQNNGVVDDSQLPKDRFSAERLKGVDSTLKIQPAKLEDSAVYLCASSPNQGANEKLFFGSGTQLSVL.

This chain joins TRBV6-1 and TRBJ1-5, with D hard to call. V lost 1 base, J lost 7 bases, and 2 bases lay in between. Germline V gene sequence: CDR1 MNHNS, CDR2 SASEGT. CDR3 length: 11 amino acids. The CDR3 loop is CASSEGQPQHF. The CDR3 DNA is TGTGCCAGCAGTGAAGGCCAGCCCCAGCATTTT.

The rearrangement uses TRBV10-1 and TRBJ2-5; 12 nucleotides line up with TRBD2. The germline V gene has CDR1 WNHNN and CDR2 SYGVQD (reference sequence). Trimming at V came to 6 bases and at J to 1 base, leaving 21 bases not matched to a gene. This CDR3 spans 21 amino acids. The CDR3 region is CASSGLAGLRSPEKVQETQYF. DNA of the CDR3: TGCGCCAGCAGCGGACTAGCGGGACTTCGAAGCCCCGAGAAAGTCCAAGAGACCCAGTACTTC.

CDR3: CASTQGQGREKLFF. Here the CDR3 DNA reads TGCGCCAGCACCCAGGGGCAGGGAAGAGAAAAACTGTTTTTT. The chain recombines TRBV5-1 with TRBJ1-4; maybe TRBD1 (6 bases). CDR1 and CDR2 (germline): SGHRS, YFSETQ. V was cut by 6 bases and J by 8 bases, with 17 bases left in between. This CDR3 spans 14 amino acids. The whole variable domain, remainder taken from reference TRBV5-1 and TRBJ1-4, is KAGVTQTPRYLIKTRGQQVTLSCSPISGHRSVSWYQQTPGQGLQFLFEYFSETQRNKGNFPGRFSGRQFSNSRSEMNVSTLELGDSALYLCASTQGQGREKLFFGSGTQLSVL.

This rearrangement joins TRBV18 to TRBJ2-5; 7 bases are a match to TRBD2. The CDR3 runs 15 residues. CDR1 and CDR2 (germline): KGHSH, LQKENI. The V and J ends lost 0 bases and 0 bases, in that order; junction bases with no gene match: 1. The DNA for the CDR3 is TGTGCCAGCTCACCACCGGGGGGGTACCAAGAGACCCAGTACTTC. Amino acids: CASSPPGGYQETQYF.

The V gene is TRBV7-9, the J gene TRBJ1-1; D unclear. The germline gives CDR1 SEHNR, CDR2 FQNEAQ (reference sequence). Trimming took 2 bases from V and 8 from J, leaving 6 bases between them. CDR3 size: 11 residues. In DNA, the CDR3 is TGTGCCAGCAGCTTATGGGGAGAAGCTTTCTTT. Its translation: CASSLWGEAFF. Drawing the rest from reference TRBV7-9 and TRBJ1-1, the complete variable domain is DTGVSQNPRHKITKRGQNVTFRCDPISEHNRLYWYRQTLGQGPEFLTYFQNEAQLEKSRLLSDRFSAERPKGSFSTLEIQRTEQGDSAMYLCASSLWGEAFFGQGTRLTVV.

The chain employs TRBV6-1 and TRBJ1-1; weak D call: TRBD1 (5 bases). This CDR3 has 13 amino acids. The germline V and J ends were trimmed by 7 bases and 3 bases, with 12 bases remaining between them. Germline V gene sequence: CDR1 MNHNS, CDR2 SASEGT. The CDR3 DNA sequence: TGTGCCAGCACTGACCCGGGGGACACTGAAGCTTTCTTT. Protein: CASTDPGDTEAFF.

The chain joins TRBV6-1 to TRBJ2-7; tentative D call: TRBD1 (5 bases). Trimming removed 5 bases at V and 3 bases at J, with 17 bases between. The CDR3 has 15 amino acids. From germline, CDR1 is MNHNS and CDR2 SASEGT. Here the CDR3 DNA reads TGTGCCAGCAGTCAACAGGTTTTTTCAAACTACGAGCAGTACTTC. This gives the protein CASSQQVFSNYEQYF.

The chain carries TRBV10-1 and TRBJ2-2; 12 positions agree with TRBD2. J was trimmed by 7 bases and V by 4 bases; bases with no gene match: 7. This CDR3 has 16 residues. Looked up from germline, CDR1 is WNHNN and CDR2 is SYGVQD (reference sequence). The CDR3 DNA reads TGCGCCAGCAGTGCCGGGACTAGCGGGTCCCGCGGGGAGCTGTTTTTT. Its protein is CASSAGTSGSRGELFF.

Here the CDR3 reads CASSEGRKGIQYF. In nucleotides, the CDR3 is TGTGCCAGCAGTGAAGGTCGGAAAGGCATTCAGTACTTC. This rearrangement joins TRBV6-4 to TRBJ2-4; D not resolved. V was trimmed by 3 bases and J by 9 bases, leaving 12 bases between them. Germline lookup yields CDR1 MRHNA and CDR2 SNTAGT. There are 13 residues in the CDR3.

This clone was seen a single time. This sequence joins TRBV6-5 and TRBJ1-1, with a tentative D call TRBD1 (5 bases). V was pared by 2 bases and J by 4 bases, with 11 bases between. In germline, CDR1 is MNHEY, CDR2 SVGAGI. CDR3 length equals 14 residues. Here the CDR3 reads CASSYGRGTTEAFF. DNA of the CDR3: TGTGCCAGCAGTTACGGCCGCGGGACCACTGAAGCTTTCTTT.

The chain carries TRBV28 and TRBJ2-5, with 10 bases lining up with TRBD1. In germline, CDR1 is MDHEN, CDR2 SYDVKM. V was pared by 5 bases and J by 7 bases, with 10 bases of the junction left unmatched. The CDR3 spans 15 residues. The CDR3 nucleotides are TGTGCCAGCAGTCCCCCCGGGACAGGGGCCGGGACCCAGTACTTC. This sequence encodes CASSPPGTGAGTQYF.

V gene TRBV7-9 combines with J gene TRBJ2-1; TRBD1 aligns across 8 bases. This CDR3 is 13 amino acids long. V trimming: 7 bases; J trimming: 5 bases; junction bases outside the gene matches: 4. Germline CDR1 reads SEHNR; CDR2 reads FQNEAQ (reference sequence). The CDR3 reads CASKMTGDNEQFF. The CDR3 DNA reads as TGTGCCAGCAAGATGACAGGGGACAATGAGCAGTTCTTC.

This clone has a handful of counts. V usage is TRBV11-2 and J usage is TRBJ2-5; 7 positions agree with TRBD2. The germline CDR1 and CDR2 sequences are SGHAT and FQNNGV. With 5 bases clipped from V and 7 bases from J, the junction kept 10 bases outside the gene matches. This CDR3 region has 14 residues. Here the CDR3 reads CASSPRRGRGTQYF. CDR3 bases: TGTGCCAGCAGCCCCCGGCGGGGGAGGGGGACCCAGTACTTC.

This clone was detected only once. In nucleotides, the CDR3 is TGTGCCTGGAAGGGGACTAGCGGAACAGATACGCAGTATTTT. Its protein is CAWKGTSGTDTQYF. The J gene is TRBJ2-3, the V gene TRBV30; 11 bases are shared with TRBD2. Germline V gene data show CDR1 as GTSNPN and CDR2 as SVGIG (reference sequence). Unmatched junction bases numbered 3, after V lost 4 bases and J lost 3 bases. The CDR3 extends over 14 amino acids. Full variable domain (remainder filled in from reference TRBV30 and TRBJ2-3): SQTIHQWPATLVQPVGSPLSLECTVEGTSNPNLYWYRQAAGRGLQLLFYSVGIGQISSEVPQNLSASRPQDRQFILSSKKLLLSDSGFYLCAWKGTSGTDTQYFGPGTRLTVL.

The chain employs TRBV7-3 and TRBJ2-2; tentatively, D is TRBD1 (5 bases). This CDR3 is 14 amino acids long. Germline V gene lookup returns CDR1 SGHTA and CDR2 FQGTGA. Trimming left V 4 bases short and J 7 bases short, with 13 bases between. The DNA for the CDR3 is TGTGCCAGCAGCTATGATCAGGGTAGCGGGGAGCTGTTTTTT. Its translation is CASSYDQGSGELFF. The whole variable domain, remainder taken from reference TRBV7-3 and TRBJ2-2, is GAGVSQTPSNKVTEKGKYVELRCDPISGHTALYWYRQSLGQGPEFLIYFQGTGAADDSGLPNDRFFAVRPEGSVSTLKIQRTERGDSAVYLCASSYDQGSGELFFGEGSRLTVL.

In DNA form, the CDR3 reads TGTGCCAGCAGTGATTGGGGATACGCGCAGGATGAAAAACTGTTTTTT. The encoded protein is CASSDWGYAQDEKLFF. The chain links TRBV6-1 to TRBJ1-4; D unresolved. Trimming removed 3 bases from V and 6 bases from J, with 17 bases in between. The CDR3 extends over 16 amino acids. Germline values: CDR1 MNHNS, CDR2 SASEGT.

This sequence joins TRBV6-5 and TRBJ2-7; possible D gene TRBD1, 5 bases. Germline V CDR1 and CDR2: MNHEY, SVGAGI. The CDR3 is made up of 13 amino acids. Trimming removed 5 bases at V and 1 base at J, with 9 bases between. CDR3 sequence: CASSRQGSYEQYF. The DNA of the CDR3 is TGTGCCAGCAGTCGTCAGGGTTCCTACGAGCAGTACTTC.

The V and J genes are TRBV5-4 and TRBJ2-1; D may be TRBD2 (5 bases). This CDR3 is built from 15 residues. Trimming took 3 bases from V and 3 from J, leaving 13 bases between them. CDR1 and CDR2 (germline): SGHNT, YYREEE (reference sequence). The CDR3 region has the DNA TGTGCCAGCAGCTCTTACTCCGAGGGCTACAATGAGCAGTTCTTC. This sequence encodes CASSSYSEGYNEQFF.

The chain joins TRBV5-6 to TRBJ2-1; tentative D call: TRBD2 (5 bases). Germline values: CDR1 SGHDT, CDR2 YYEEEE. CDR3 length equals 14 residues. V was cut by 3 bases and J by 5 bases, with 12 bases left in between. The CDR3 loop reads CASSSLGLDNEQFF. CDR3 coding DNA: TGTGCCAGCAGCTCACTCGGACTGGACAATGAGCAGTTCTTC. Filled out from reference TRBV5-6 and TRBJ2-1, the complete variable domain reads DAGVTQSPTHLIKTRGQQVTLRCSPKSGHDTVSWYQQALGQGPQFIFQYYEEEERQRGNFPDRFSGHQFPNYSSELNVNALLLGDSALYLCASSSLGLDNEQFFGPGTRLTVL.

The V and J genes are TRBV21-1 and TRBJ2-2; whether TRBD2, the table's D call, matches the DNA was not checked. TRBV21-1 counts as a pseudogene. This CDR3 comprises 19 residues. In DNA, the CDR3 is TGTGCCAGCAGCAAAGCCGGCGGGGGAGACCCTCCGGGCACCGGGGAGCTGTTTTTT. Translating gives CASSKAGGGDPPGTGELFF.

The chain recombines TRBV11-2 with TRBJ2-3, with a weak D call TRBD1 (6 bases). Germline V lookup: CDR1 SGHAT, CDR2 FQNNGV. Trimming left V 1 base short and J 2 bases short, with 13 bases between. This CDR3 is 16 amino acids long. The CDR3 protein is CASSLVRGGSTDTQYF. The CDR3 nucleotides read TGTGCCAGCAGCTTAGTTCGAGGGGGATCCACAGATACGCAGTATTTT.

This clone was counted a single time. The rearrangement uses TRBV28 and TRBJ1-2; 11 bases line up with TRBD1. This CDR3 contains 14 residues. Germline loops: CDR1 MDHEN, CDR2 SYDVKM. The trim removed 6 bases at V and 3 bases at J, leaving 3 bases unmatched. CDR3 DNA: TGTGCCAGCAGCGGACAGGGGGCCTACTATGGCTACACCTTC. Encoded protein: CASSGQGAYYGYTF.

This clone turned up a few times. The CDR3 region has the DNA TGCGCCAGCAGCCCGGGGGGAGTCAATCAGCCCCAGCATTTT. Its protein product is CASSPGGVNQPQHF. J is TRBJ1-5 and V is TRBV5-1, with D possibly TRBD1 on 5 matching bases. The CDR3 length is 14 residues. Trimming left V 4 bases short and J 3 bases short, with 11 bases between. Germline CDR1 is SGHRS and CDR2 is YFSETQ.

This clone was found a few times. The gene calls are TRBV5-1 and TRBJ2-7; maybe TRBD1 (5 bases). This CDR3 has 14 amino acids. Germline CDR1 reads SGHRS; CDR2 reads YFSETQ. V lost 4 bases to trimming and J lost 6 bases, with 17 bases between them. The CDR3 nucleotides read TGCGCCAGCAGCCAGGGCTCGAACCCACGCGAGCAGTACTTC. This encodes CASSQGSNPREQYF.

The chain is built from TRBV5-5 and TRBJ1-3; D not resolved. This CDR3 spans 16 amino acids. Germline lookup yields CDR1 SGHKS and CDR2 YYEKEE (reference sequence). The V gene lost 0 bases and the J gene lost 2 bases, with 12 bases spanning the gap. The CDR3 reads CASSLGGSLPGNTIYF. CDR3 nucleotides: TGTGCCAGCAGCTTGGGCGGGAGTTTACCTGGAAACACCATATATTTT.

The CDR3 nucleotides are TGTGCCAGCAGCTTAGTTGACGGAGAGACCCAGTACTTC. Protein: CASSLVDGETQYF. The chain joins TRBV11-3 to TRBJ2-5, with D hard to call. Deletions cut 1 base from V and 4 bases from J, with 7 bases between. Germline assignment: CDR1 SGHNT and CDR2 YENEEA. The CDR3 is 13 amino acids.